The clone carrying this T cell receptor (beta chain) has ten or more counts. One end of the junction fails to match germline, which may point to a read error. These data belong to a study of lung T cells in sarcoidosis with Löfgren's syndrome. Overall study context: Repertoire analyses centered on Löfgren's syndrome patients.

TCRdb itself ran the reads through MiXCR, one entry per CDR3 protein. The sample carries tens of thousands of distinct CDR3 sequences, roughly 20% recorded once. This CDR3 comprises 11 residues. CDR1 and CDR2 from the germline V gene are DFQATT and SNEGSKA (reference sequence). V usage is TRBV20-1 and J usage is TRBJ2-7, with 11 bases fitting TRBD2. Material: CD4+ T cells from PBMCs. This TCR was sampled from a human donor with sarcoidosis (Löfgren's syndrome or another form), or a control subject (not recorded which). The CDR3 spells CSARPGLADDF. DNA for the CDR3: TGCAGTGCCCGACCGGGACTAGCGGACGACTTC.